These 13 T cell receptor beta chains were all obtained from the same sample, sequenced in a study of blood T cell repertoires in acute mononucleosis. Findings and limits, study-wide: GLC-BM-specific selection apparently combined TCR alpha and beta motifs.

The time point is: acute infectious mononucleosis, at clinical presentation within 2 weeks of symptom onset (visit 1). The protocol was immunoSEQ multiplex PCR, while the TCRdb copy is restricted to in-frame clones and leaves out a portion. The sample lists around 2,500 clones, 65% to 70% occurring once. The material sequenced was EBV GLC epitope tetramer+ CD8+ T cells sorted from PBMCs, taken during acute infectious mononucleosis. This sample's subset: CD8 T cells binding tetramer with EBV BMLF1 280-288 peptide (GLC-BM). The receptors come from a woman between 18 and 29 years old with infectious mononucleosis caused by EBV.

For this clone: An end of the junction differs from the germline gene, which may be a read error. The chain has TRBV29-1 and TRBJ1-3; D remains ambiguous. The V gene's germline CDR1 is SQVTM and CDR2 ANQGSEA. The CDR3 runs to 12 residues. As DNA, the CDR3 is TGCAGCGCGTCGGACGGAAACACCATATTTTTTTTT. It codes for CSASDGNTIFFF.

Ten or more counts support this clone. In the same sample, other DNA sequences code for this CDR3. This chain links TRBV13 with TRBJ2-1; D gene uncertain. V dropped 5 bases and J dropped 7 bases, with 9 bases sitting between them. This CDR3 has 12 residues. Germline V gene lookup returns CDR1 PRHDT and CDR2 FYEKMQ (reference sequence). The CDR3 DNA sequence: TGTGCCAGCAGCGTAGTCGGGAATGAGCAGTTCTTC. As protein: CASSVVGNEQFF.

The rearrangement uses TRBV11-2 and TRBJ2-7; TRBD2 matches 10 bases. The V and J ends lost 2 bases and 5 bases, in that order; junction bases with no gene match: 9. The CDR3 covers 16 residues. CDR1 is SGHAT, CDR2 FQNNGV, per germline. CDR3 residues: CASSLLAGAGGNEQYF. CDR3 DNA sequence: TGTGCCAGCAGCTTACTAGCGGGAGCTGGGGGAAACGAGCAGTACTTC.

This chain uses TRBV9 with TRBJ2-7; tentatively, D is TRBD1 or TRBD2 (5 bases each). This CDR3 has 15 amino acids. Trimming took 5 bases from V and 6 from J, leaving 21 bases between them. The germline V gene has CDR1 SGDLS and CDR2 YYNGEE. The CDR3 reads CASSLGDVSPGEQYF. CDR3 nucleotides: TGTGCCAGCAGTTTGGGGGACGTTTCCCCTGGCGAGCAGTACTTC.

This clone was detected only a few times. Only one base separates this from a far larger clonotype, so it likely reflects a read error. In the same sample, other DNA sequences code for this CDR3. V is TRBV14 and J is TRBJ2-5; TRBD2 agrees at 7 bases. The CDR3 runs 13 residues. Germline lookup yields CDR1 SGHDN and CDR2 FVKESK. This CDR3 reads CACSQSPGGTQYF. As DNA, the CDR3 is TGTGCCTGCAGCCAATCGCCGGGGGGTACCCAGTACTTC.

CDR3 sequence (DNA): TGTGCCAGCAGCTTAACGCAGGGACCAACCTACGAGCAGTACTTC. This encodes CASSLTQGPTYEQYF. The V and J genes are TRBV7-6 and TRBJ2-7; the D gene could be TRBD1 or TRBD2 (5 bases each). Looked up from germline, CDR1 is SGHVS and CDR2 is FNYEAQ. The V end lost 2 bases, the J end lost 2 bases, and 13 bases lay between the germline ends. The CDR3 spans 15 residues.

As to this clone: This likely traces to a read error, being one base from a far larger clone. Other DNA sequences in this specimen translate into the identical CDR3. The chain links TRBV11-2 to TRBJ2-7, with 10 bases lining up with TRBD2. CDR3 length: 16 residues. J was trimmed by 5 bases and V by 1 base; bases with no gene match: 8. The germline gives CDR1 SGHAT, CDR2 FQNNGV. The CDR3 reads CASSLGWVAGGNEQYF. CDR3 bases: TGTGCCAGCAGCTTAGGTTGGGTAGCGGGGGGAAACGAGCAGTACTTC.

This clone was seen repeatedly, ten times or more. This chain links TRBV7-2 with TRBJ2-7, with D perhaps matching TRBD1 (5 bases). Germline V lookup: CDR1 SGHTA, CDR2 FQGNSA. V gave up 2 bases and J gave up 2 bases, with 13 bases separating them. The CDR3 consists of 15 residues. This CDR3 reads CASSLSQGPTYEQYF. The CDR3 DNA sequence: TGTGCCAGCAGCTTAAGCCAGGGCCCAACCTACGAGCAGTACTTC.

On this clone: This is likely an artifact of a read error, given a far larger clone one base away. The V call is TRBV2, the J call TRBJ1-4, with D maybe TRBD1 (5 bases). The CDR3 runs to 14 residues. The germline V gene encodes CDR1 SNHLY and CDR2 FYNNEI. V gave up 11 bases and J gave up 0 bases, with 13 bases separating them. Here the CDR3 reads CAVGTDSTNEKLFF. CDR3 nucleotides: TGTGCCGTCGGGACGGACTCAACTAATGAAAAACTGTTTTTT.

The V call is TRBV21-1, the J call TRBJ2-1. TRBV21-1 is noted as a pseudogene. This CDR3 is 12 amino acids long. CDR3 DNA: TGTGCCAGCAGCAAAGGGCCAAGGGAGCAGTTCTTC. Its protein is CASSKGPREQFF.

This clone is judged large. The chain recombines TRBV11-2 with TRBJ1-2; tentative D call: TRBD1 (6 bases). V was clipped by 1 base and J by 3 bases, with 9 bases between them. CDR3 length: 14 amino acids. Germline assignment: CDR1 SGHAT and CDR2 FQNNGV. CDR3 residues: CASSLVAGDYGYTF. CDR3 DNA: TGTGCCAGCAGCTTAGTCGCAGGGGACTATGGCTACACCTTC.

Worth noting for this clone: Because the CDR3's place on the DNA is in doubt, the DNA is left out and the CDR3 is given as listed by TCRdb. The sample has other DNA sequences that encode this CDR3 too. The chain joins TRBV29-1 to TRBJ1-4; TRBD1 is taken as the D call from the table, unchecked against the DNA. Both ends counted, the CDR3 spans 14 residues. The germline V gene has CDR1 SQVTM and CDR2 ANQGSEA. The CDR3 is CSVGHRELMKNCFF.

The chain employs TRBV9 and TRBJ2-2; D gene uncertain. CDR1 is SGDLS, CDR2 YYNGEE, per germline. V was pared by 4 bases and J by 7 bases, with 11 bases between. There are 13 residues in the CDR3. The CDR3 sequence: CASSTFLGGELFF. CDR3 in DNA: TGTGCCAGCAGCACCTTTTTAGGCGGGGAGCTGTTTTTT. Combining the CDR3 with reference TRBV9 and TRBJ2-2 gives the whole variable domain DSGVTQTPKHLITATGQRVTLRCSPRSGDLSVYWYQQSLDQGLQFLIQYYNGEERAKGNILERFSAQQFPDLHSELNLSSLELGDSALYFCASSTFLGGELFFGEGSRLTVL.